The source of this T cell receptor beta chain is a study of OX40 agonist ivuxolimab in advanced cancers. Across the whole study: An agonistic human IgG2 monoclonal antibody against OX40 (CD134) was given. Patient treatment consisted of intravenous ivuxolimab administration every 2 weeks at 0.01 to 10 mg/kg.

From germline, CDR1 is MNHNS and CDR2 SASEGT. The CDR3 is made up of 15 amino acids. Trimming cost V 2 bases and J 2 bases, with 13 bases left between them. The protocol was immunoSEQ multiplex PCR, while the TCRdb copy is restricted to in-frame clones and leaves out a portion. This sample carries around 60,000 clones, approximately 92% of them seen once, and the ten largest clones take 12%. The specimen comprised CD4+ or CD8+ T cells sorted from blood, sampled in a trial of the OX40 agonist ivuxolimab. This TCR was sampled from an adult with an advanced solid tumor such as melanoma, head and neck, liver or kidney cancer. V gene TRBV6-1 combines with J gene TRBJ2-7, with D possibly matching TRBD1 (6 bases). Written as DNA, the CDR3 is TGTGCCAGCAGTGAATTGGTGACAGGAGCCTACGAGCAGTACTTC. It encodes CASSELVTGAYEQYF.